The clone carrying this T cell receptor (beta chain) came up many times. CDR3 regions of TCR beta were amplified from RNA transcripts. The library came from an HTBI-primed first-round RT-PCR and a second-round multiplex PCR. MiXCR, applied by TCRdb to the multiplex PCR reads, yields one record per CDR3 protein. The sample includes 210,000 or so distinct CDR3 sequences, 25% to 30% of them seen just once. CDR1 LNHDA and CDR2 SQIVND come from the germline V gene (reference sequence). Trimming took 5 bases from V and 2 from J; bases not matched to a gene: 8. The CDR3 is 16 residues long. This sample is part of a study of Graves' ophthalmopathy and Graves' hyperthyroidism.

The chain combines TRBV19 with TRBJ2-2; 7 nucleotides match TRBD2. The sequence derives from a man aged 50 to 59 with Graves' ophthalmopathy. Sequenced: peripheral blood. CDR3 sequence reads: CASSLRLAANTGELFF. CDR3 coding DNA: TGTGCCAGTAGTCTCCGACTAGCAGCTAACACCGGGGAGCTGTTTTTT.